The following is a TCR beta chain sequence with its context. The DNA ends 3 residues before the CDR3 does, and the rest of the CDR3 is filled in from the germline J gene. The CDR3 consists of 15 residues. V was clipped by 5 bases and J by 1 base, with 11 bases between them. Per germline, CDR1 LNHDA and CDR2 SQIVND (reference sequence). Sequenced by immunoSEQ multiplex PCR; TCRdb stores in-frame clones only, minus some. This sample's table has some 30,000 clones. This record comes from a study of T cells in women clearing cervical HPV infection. This sequence was found in a woman between 18 and 75 years old with a cervical HPV16 infection that either progressed to CIN3+ or cleared (not recorded which). The chain uses TRBV19 and TRBJ1-4, with D maybe TRBD1 (5 bases). The sequenced sample consisted of blood buffy coat. CDR3 bases read: TGTGCCAGTAGTCCGGTCAGGGTAACTAATGAAAAA. The encoded protein is CASSPVRVTNEK. The full CDR3 protein reads CASSPVRVTNEKLFF.